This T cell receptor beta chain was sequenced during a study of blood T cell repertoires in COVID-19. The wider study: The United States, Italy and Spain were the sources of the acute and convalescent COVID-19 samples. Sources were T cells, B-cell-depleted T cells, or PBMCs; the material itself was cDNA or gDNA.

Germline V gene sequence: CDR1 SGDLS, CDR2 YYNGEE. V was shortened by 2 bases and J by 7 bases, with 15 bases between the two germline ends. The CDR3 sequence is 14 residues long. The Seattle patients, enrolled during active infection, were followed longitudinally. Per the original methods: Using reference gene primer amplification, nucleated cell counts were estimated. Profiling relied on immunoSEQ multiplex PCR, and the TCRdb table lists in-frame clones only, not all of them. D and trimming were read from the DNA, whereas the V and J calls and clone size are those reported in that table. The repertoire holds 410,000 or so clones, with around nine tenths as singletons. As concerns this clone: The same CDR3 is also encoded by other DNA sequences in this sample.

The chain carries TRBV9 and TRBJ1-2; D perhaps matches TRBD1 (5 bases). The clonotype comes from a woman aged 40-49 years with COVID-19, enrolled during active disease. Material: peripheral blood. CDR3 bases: TGTGCCAGCAGCGTTTTGGGGCAGGGAGGTGGCTACACCTTC. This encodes CASSVLGQGGGYTF. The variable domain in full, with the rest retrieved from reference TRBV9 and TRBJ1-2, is DSGVTQTPKHLITATGQRVTLRCSPRSGDLSVYWYQQSLDQGLQFLIQYYNGEERAKGNILERFSAQQFPDLHSELNLSSLELGDSALYFCASSVLGQGGGYTFGSGTRLTVV.